The TCR beta chain described here comes from a study of T cell responses to AZD1222 COVID-19 vaccine. Repertoires were generated with immunoSEQ multiplex PCR, while TCRdb's copy carries only in-frame clones and drops some. Of about 110,000 clones detected, roughly 87% appear once; the ten largest clones hold roughly 3%. CDR1 and CDR2 (germline): SGDLS, YYNGEE. The CDR3 covers 13 residues. Between the trimmed V and J ends, which lost 1 base and 1 base, there was a span of 6 bases. This clone was counted once. The source material was peripheral blood, sampled on day 0 of AZD1222 vaccination. This TCR was recovered from an adult in good health. This chain links TRBV9 with TRBJ2-7, with D perhaps matching TRBD2 (5 bases). CDR3 loop: CASSVSGSYEQYF. The CDR3 region has the DNA TGTGCCAGCAGCGTAAGCGGATCCTACGAGCAGTACTTC.